This record looks at one TCR beta chain sequence and its context. The CDR3 runs 13 residues. Trimming shortened V by 0 bases and J by 6 bases, and 6 bases separated the two germline ends. CDR1 is SGHNT and CDR2 is YENEEA in the germline V gene. This record comes from a study of blood T cell repertoires in COVID-19. The table came from immunoSEQ multiplex PCR; TCRdb's copy has only in-frame clones and leaves some out. The data hold about 140,000 clones, with 65% to 85% observed a single time. The receptor was derived from a woman between 45 and 65 years old with acute or convalescent COVID-19. V is TRBV11-3 and J is TRBJ2-1; D call uncertain. Input material: peripheral blood. The DNA of the CDR3 is TGTGCCAGCAGCTTAGATAGTAGCAATGAGCAGTTCTTC. The encoded protein is CASSLDSSNEQFF.